Sequencing of this TCR beta chain was carried out in a study of response to subunit inactivated influenza vaccine. Study-level findings and limits: It was the authors' suggestion that each seasonal influenza vaccination recruits few new T cells.

TCRdb itself ran the RT-PCR reads through MiXCR, one entry per CDR3 protein. The table has 700,000 to 800,000 distinct CDR3 sequences, about a fifth seen once; the top ten hold about a tenth. CDR1 DFQATT and CDR2 SNEGSKA come from the germline V gene (reference sequence). Trimming took off 2 bases at V and 4 bases at J, with 13 bases between the two ends. The CDR3 is 14 amino acids. About this clonotype: What it recognizes is unknown.

Specimen: PBMCs from blood, collected roughly 5 days after vaccination. This receptor was taken from a man aged 45-60 years who received an inactivated influenza vaccine. The rearrangement uses TRBV20-1 and TRBJ2-3; D gene uncertain. The CDR3 loop is CSARKGRGADTQYF. The CDR3 nucleotides read TGCAGTGCTAGAAAAGGCAGAGGAGCAGATACGCAGTATTTT.